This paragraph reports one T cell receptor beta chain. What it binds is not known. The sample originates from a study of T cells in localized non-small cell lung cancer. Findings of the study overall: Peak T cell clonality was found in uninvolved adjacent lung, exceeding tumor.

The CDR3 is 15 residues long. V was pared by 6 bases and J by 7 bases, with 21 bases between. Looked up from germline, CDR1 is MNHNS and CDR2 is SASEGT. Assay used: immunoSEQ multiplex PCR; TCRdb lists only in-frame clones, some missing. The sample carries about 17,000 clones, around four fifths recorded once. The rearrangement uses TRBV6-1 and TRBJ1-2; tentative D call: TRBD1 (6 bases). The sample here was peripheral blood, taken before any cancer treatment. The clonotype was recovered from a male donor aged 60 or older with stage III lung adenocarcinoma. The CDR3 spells CASRQAPGHYSGYTF. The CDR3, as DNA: TGTGCCAGCAGGCAGGCCCCGGGACATTATTCTGGCTACACCTTC.